This T cell receptor (beta chain) derives from a study of OX40 agonist ivuxolimab in advanced cancers. Overall study context: At 0.01 to 10 mg/kg, ivuxolimab was administered intravenously to patients every 2 weeks.

The ends were cut back, 0 bases at V and 6 bases at J, with 11 bases in the middle. The CDR3 length is 14 residues. Germline V CDR1 and CDR2: GTSNPN, SVGIG (reference sequence). Clones were sequenced by immunoSEQ multiplex PCR, and TCRdb holds only the in-frame ones, with some missing. The table has 65,000 to 90,000 clones, about 89% seen once. The genes are TRBV30 and TRBJ2-2; weak D call: TRBD1 (5 bases). The sequenced sample was CD4+ or CD8+ T cells sorted from blood, obtained in a trial of the OX40 agonist ivuxolimab. This clonotype originated in an adult with an advanced solid tumor such as melanoma, head and neck, liver or kidney cancer. Written as DNA, the CDR3 is TGTGCCTGGAGTGTAGGTCAGGGCGCCGGGGAGCTGTTTTTT. It yields the protein CAWSVGQGAGELFF.